The T cell receptor beta chain under discussion was sequenced for a study of T cells in narcolepsy. Study information: Patients with NT1 or NT2 and healthy control donors were enrolled. Study-level findings and limits: Autoreactive clonotypes reportedly recurred in blood of same and different patients, not controls. Autoreactive HCRT-specific and TRIB2-specific clonotypes were marked in same-patient CSF-versus-blood CD4+ comparisons. Some memory CD4+ repertoires had no autoreactive clone sequences.

The table came from immunoSEQ multiplex PCR; TCRdb's copy has only in-frame clones and leaves some out. Of about 27,000 clones in the sample, 75% to 85% were seen once. This clone was seen once. Its target is unknown. The clonotype comes from a human donor with narcolepsy. The specimen was CD45RA- memory CD4+ T cells from PBMCs.

CDR3 loop: CASSEFGISGNTIYF. For the CDR3, the DNA is TGTGCCAGCAGTGAATTCGGCATCTCTGGAAACACCATATATTTT. This chain links TRBV25-1 with TRBJ1-3; D is uncertain. Deletions cut 1 base from V and 0 bases from J, with 7 bases between. The CDR3 is made up of 15 amino acids. Germline V gene sequence: CDR1 MGHDK, CDR2 SYGVNS.